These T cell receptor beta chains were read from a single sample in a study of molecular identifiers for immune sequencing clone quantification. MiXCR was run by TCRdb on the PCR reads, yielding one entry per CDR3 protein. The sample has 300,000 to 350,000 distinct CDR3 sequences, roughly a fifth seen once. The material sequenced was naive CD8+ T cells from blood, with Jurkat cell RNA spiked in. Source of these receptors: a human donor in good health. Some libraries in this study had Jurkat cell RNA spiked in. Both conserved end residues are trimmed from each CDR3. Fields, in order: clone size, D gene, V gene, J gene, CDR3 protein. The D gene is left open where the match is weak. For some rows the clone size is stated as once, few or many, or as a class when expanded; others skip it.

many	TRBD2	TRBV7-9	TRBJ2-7	ASSASGTTYEQY
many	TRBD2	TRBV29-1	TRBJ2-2	SLAVTNTGELF
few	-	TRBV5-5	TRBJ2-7	ASSQIGYEQY
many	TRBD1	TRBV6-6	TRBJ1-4	ASSSDRGEKLF
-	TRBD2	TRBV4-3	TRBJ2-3	ASSRMTSGSTDTQY
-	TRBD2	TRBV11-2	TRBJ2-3	ASSYRGASGPDTQY
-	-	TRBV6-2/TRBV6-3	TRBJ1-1	ASSTPPISNTEAF
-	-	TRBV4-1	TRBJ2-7	ASSQVNRVGYEQY
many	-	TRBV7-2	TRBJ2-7	ASSPRDYEQY
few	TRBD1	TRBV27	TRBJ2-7	ASSWTGVYEQY
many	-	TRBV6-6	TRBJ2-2	ASSYYSPNTGELF
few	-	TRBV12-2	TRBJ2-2	ASRLDVGALDTGELF
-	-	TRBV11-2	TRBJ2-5	ASSLEGARGQSQY
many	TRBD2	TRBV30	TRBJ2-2	AWRVAGRNTGELF
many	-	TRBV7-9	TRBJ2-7	ASSPLGLEQY
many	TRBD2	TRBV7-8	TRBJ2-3	ASSLTSGVTDTQY
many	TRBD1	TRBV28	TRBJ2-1	ASSPRRTGPYNEQF
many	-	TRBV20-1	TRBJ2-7	SAQGGTGPYEQY
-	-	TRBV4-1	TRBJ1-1	ASSQAGLVGSTEAF